This T cell receptor beta chain was identified in a study of cytomegalovirus exposure and HLA in healthy donors. Study outcomes and limitations: One cluster of highly shared sequence variants probably arose as a sequencing artifact. Later analysis identified 17,000 or so TCR beta sequences associated with HLA alleles, using a false discovery rate threshold of 0.05. TCR beta sequences reportedly predicted most subjects' HLA-A and HLA-B alleles accurately.

The length of the CDR3 is 13 residues. The germline V and J ends were trimmed by 8 bases and 5 bases, with 15 bases remaining between them. Germline CDR1 is ENHRY and CDR2 is SYGVKD. With respect to this clone: What it binds is not known.

Primers included in the PCR were 60 Vbeta and 13 Jbeta primers. TCRdb keeps only in-frame clones here, not all; method: immunoSEQ multiplex PCR. The sample holds hundreds of thousands of clones; roughly 90% are singletons and the top ten take about 2.3%. The chain couples TRBV10-3 to TRBJ2-5, with D perhaps matching TRBD1 (5 bases). The source of this sequence is a woman under 30 in good health and CMV-seronegative. The sample was PBMCs. The CDR3 sequence is CAIGAPFRETQYF. CDR3 bases: TGTGCCATCGGGGCCCCCTTCAGGGAGACCCAGTACTTC.